What follows are 14 T cell receptor beta chains derived from one specimen sequenced in a study of CD8+ T cells in alopecia areata listed by TCRdb under 2018. This sample's time point label indicates: baseline before oral tofacitinib. Lesional scalp punch biopsies and peripheral blood were collected from alopecia areata patients. The method was the immunoSEQ multiplex PCR assay. To provide template for TCR sequencing, every sample had RNA extracted and reverse transcribed into cDNA. Here the immuneACCESS table is served through TCRdb, limited to in-frame sequences with V and J called. Missing clones are a known gap in these copies; in checked studies unresolved V genes cover under half, and the rest lacks a known reason. The sample contains approximately 13,000 clones, under 60% of them found a single time. The ten largest clones take up approximately 11% of the sample. This sample comprised skin, obtained at week 0. The receptor set was obtained from a human donor with alopecia areata.

The chain links TRBV2 to TRBJ2-2, with 8 nucleotides matching TRBD1. Per germline, CDR1 SNHLY and CDR2 FYNNEI. There are 15 residues in the CDR3. The junction had 4 bases not matched to a gene; V was cut back by 5 bases and J by 2 bases. CDR3 sequence reads: CASSQGAFNTGELFF. CDR3 DNA: TGTGCCAGCAGTCAGGGGGCGTTTAACACCGGGGAGCTGTTTTTT.

This chain connects TRBV30 to TRBJ1-1; 9 bases are shared with TRBD1. This CDR3 spans 14 amino acids. The germline CDR1 and CDR2 sequences are GTSNPN and SVGIG (reference sequence). The trim removed 4 bases at V and 1 base at J, leaving 4 bases unmatched. CDR3 residues: CAWNRGLENTEAFF. CDR3 DNA: TGTGCCTGGAACAGGGGGCTAGAGAACACTGAAGCTTTCTTT.

A few counts support this clone. This chain uses TRBV7-2 with TRBJ2-3; D gene unclear. Germline V gene data show CDR1 as SGHTA and CDR2 as FQGNSA. The CDR3 consists of 12 residues. Between the trimmed V and J ends, which lost 1 base and 5 bases, there was a span of 4 bases. The CDR3 DNA is TGTGCCAGCAGCTTAGGTCTAGATACGCAGTATTTT. It yields the protein CASSLGLDTQYF.

DNA of the CDR3: TGTGCCAGCAGCTTGGCCGGGGGCACCGGGGAGCTGTTTTTT. It specifies CASSLAGGTGELFF. The chain employs TRBV5-4 and TRBJ2-2, with TRBD2 as a possible D gene (6 bases). Trimming cost V 0 bases and J 4 bases, with 7 bases left between them. This CDR3 contains 14 residues. Germline-derived CDR1 and CDR2 are SGHNT and YYREEE (reference sequence).

The V and J genes are TRBV6-4 and TRBJ1-2; D is unresolved. V lost 2 bases, J lost 5 bases, and 9 bases lay in between. This CDR3 region has 13 residues. From germline, CDR1 is MRHNA and CDR2 SNTAGT. CDR3 region: CASSDLEPYGYTF. CDR3 bases: TGTGCCAGCAGTGACCTCGAGCCATATGGCTACACCTTC.

This clone has just a few counts. The V and J genes are TRBV6-5 and TRBJ2-3, with a tentative D call TRBD1 (6 bases). The germline V gene encodes CDR1 MNHEY and CDR2 SVGAGI. Trimming took off 5 bases at V and 3 bases at J, with 15 bases between the two ends. This CDR3 has 15 amino acids. The CDR3 coding sequence is TGTGCCAGCAGTACACAACAGGGTGCGACAGATACGCAGTATTTT. Amino acid sequence: CASSTQQGATDTQYF.

This chain links TRBV11-3 with TRBJ2-5, with D uncertain. CDR1 and CDR2 (germline): SGHNT, YENEEA. Between the trimmed V and J ends, which lost 3 bases and 2 bases, there was a span of 13 bases. The CDR3 is made up of 15 amino acids. CDR3 sequence reads: CASSLGLDSQETQYF. CDR3 DNA sequence: TGTGCCAGCAGCTTGGGTTTGGATTCACAAGAGACCCAGTACTTC.

This clone was observed a single time. The chain employs TRBV7-2 and TRBJ2-5, with 8 bases matching TRBD1. Trimming at V came to 5 bases and at J to 7 bases, leaving 9 bases not matched to a gene. The CDR3 consists of 14 residues. Germline CDR1 and CDR2: SGHTA and FQGNSA. The CDR3 is CASSVQEGTGTQYF. The CDR3 DNA follows: TGTGCCAGCAGCGTGCAAGAGGGGACAGGGACCCAGTACTTC.

The chain uses TRBV9 and TRBJ1-2, with TRBD1 matching over 11 bases. J lost 4 bases, V lost 0 bases, and 2 bases had no gene match. This CDR3 has 15 residues. From germline, CDR1 is SGDLS and CDR2 YYNGEE. The chain's CDR3 is CASSVAGTGGYGYTF. For the CDR3, the DNA is TGTGCCAGCAGCGTAGCCGGGACAGGGGGCTATGGCTACACCTTC. Full variable domain (outside the CDR3, taken from reference TRBV9 and TRBJ1-2): DSGVTQTPKHLITATGQRVTLRCSPRSGDLSVYWYQQSLDQGLQFLIQYYNGEERAKGNILERFSAQQFPDLHSELNLSSLELGDSALYFCASSVAGTGGYGYTFGSGTRLTVV.

The gene calls are TRBV14 and TRBJ2-5; D gene unclear. Looked up from germline, CDR1 is SGHDN and CDR2 is FVKESK. CDR3 length: 12 residues. The V gene lost 5 bases and the J gene lost 2 bases, with 6 bases spanning the gap. The CDR3 here is CASSKIQETQYF. As DNA, the CDR3 is TGTGCCAGCAGCAAAATTCAAGAGACCCAGTACTTC. Using reference TRBV14 and TRBJ2-5 for the parts outside the CDR3, the full variable domain is EAGVTQFPSHSVIEKGQTVTLRCDPISGHDNLYWYRRVMGKEIKFLLHFVKESKQDESGMPNNRFLAERTGGTYSTLKVQPAELEDSGVYFCASSKIQETQYFGPGTRLLVL.

This clone came up once. This chain joins TRBV30 and TRBJ2-3; a weak D match, TRBD2 (5 bases). CDR3 size: 14 residues. CDR1 and CDR2 (germline): GTSNPN, SVGIG (reference sequence). The V gene lost 1 base and the J gene lost 3 bases, with 11 bases spanning the gap. Here the CDR3 DNA reads TGTGCCTGGAGTGCCGGGATGGGTACAGATACGCAGTATTTT. It specifies CAWSAGMGTDTQYF.

This clone was picked up a small number of times. The rearrangement uses TRBV7-3 and TRBJ2-1, with 8 bases identical to TRBD2. The J segment lost 5 bases and the V segment lost 5 bases, leaving 8 bases of the junction unmatched. Per the germline V gene, CDR1 is SGHTA and CDR2 is FQGTGA. This CDR3 is built from 15 residues. CDR3 amino acids: CASSPYAGGDNEQFF. The CDR3 DNA reads TGTGCCAGCAGCCCCTACGCGGGGGGCGACAATGAGCAGTTCTTC.

The rearrangement links TRBV18 to TRBJ1-5; D gene ambiguous. Germline V gene sequence: CDR1 KGHSH, CDR2 LQKENI. V lost 2 bases to trimming and J lost 6 bases, with 11 bases between them. There are 14 residues in the CDR3. CDR3 protein: CASSPSRRVQPQHF. The CDR3 DNA is TGTGCCAGCTCACCATCCCGGAGGGTTCAGCCCCAGCATTTT.

The chain couples TRBV30 to TRBJ2-7; 9 nucleotides line up with TRBD1. This CDR3 is 15 amino acids long. Germline assignment: CDR1 GTSNPN and CDR2 SVGIG (reference sequence). V lost 1 base to trimming and J lost 2 bases; unmatched junction nucleotides: 6. CDR3 nucleotides: TGTGCCTGGAGTGGGTGGGGGACAGGGACCTACGAGCAGTACTTC. It is translated as CAWSGWGTGTYEQYF.